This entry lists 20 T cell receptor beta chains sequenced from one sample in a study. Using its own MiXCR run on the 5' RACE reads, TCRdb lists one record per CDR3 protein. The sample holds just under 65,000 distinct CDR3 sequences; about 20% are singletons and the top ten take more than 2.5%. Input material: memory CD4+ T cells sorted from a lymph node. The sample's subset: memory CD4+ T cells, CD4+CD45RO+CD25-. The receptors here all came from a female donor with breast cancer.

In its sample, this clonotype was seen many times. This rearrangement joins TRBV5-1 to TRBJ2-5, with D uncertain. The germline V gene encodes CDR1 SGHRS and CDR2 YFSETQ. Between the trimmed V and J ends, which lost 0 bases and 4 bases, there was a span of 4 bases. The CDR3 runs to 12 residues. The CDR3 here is CASSLARETQYF. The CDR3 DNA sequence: TGCGCCAGCAGCTTGGCCAGAGAGACCCAGTACTTC.

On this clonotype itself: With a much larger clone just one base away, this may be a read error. CDR3 bases: TGCGCCAGCGCTGAGGGGAGCGGAACAGATACGCAGTATTTT. As protein: CASAEGSGTDTQYF. This sequence joins TRBV5-1 and TRBJ2-3; D may correspond to TRBD1 or TRBD2 (5 bases each). CDR3 length: 14 amino acids. The V end lost 7 bases, the J end lost 3 bases, and 15 bases lay between the germline ends. Germline V CDR1 and CDR2: SGHRS, YFSETQ.

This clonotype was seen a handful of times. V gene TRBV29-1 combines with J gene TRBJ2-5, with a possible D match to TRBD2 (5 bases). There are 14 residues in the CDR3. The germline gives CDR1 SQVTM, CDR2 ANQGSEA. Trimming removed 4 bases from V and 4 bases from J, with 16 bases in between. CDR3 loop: CSVGSSLAGETQYF. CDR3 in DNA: TGCAGCGTTGGGTCAAGTCTAGCCGGAGAGACCCAGTACTTC.

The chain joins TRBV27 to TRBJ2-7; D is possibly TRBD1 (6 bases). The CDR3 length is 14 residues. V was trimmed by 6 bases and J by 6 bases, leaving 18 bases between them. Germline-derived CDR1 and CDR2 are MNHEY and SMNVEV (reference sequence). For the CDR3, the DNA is TGTGCCAGCAGGGTGACAGGTCCTCCCCCCGAGCAGTACTTC. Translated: CASRVTGPPPEQYF.

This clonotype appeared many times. CDR3 bases: TGCAGTGTTCATCAACCTCAGATGCCTGGAAACACCATATATTTT. This gives the protein CSVHQPQMPGNTIYF. This sequence joins TRBV20-1 and TRBJ1-3; no reliable D call. The CDR3 is made up of 15 amino acids. Germline V gene sequence: CDR1 DFQATT, CDR2 SNEGSKA (reference sequence). Trimming took 7 bases from V and 2 from J, leaving 18 bases between them.

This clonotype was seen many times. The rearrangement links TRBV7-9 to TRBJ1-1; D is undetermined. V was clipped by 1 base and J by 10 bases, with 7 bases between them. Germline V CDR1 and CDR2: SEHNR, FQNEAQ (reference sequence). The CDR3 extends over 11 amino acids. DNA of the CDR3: TGTGCCAGCAGCTTAGTGGACCGAGCTTTCTTT. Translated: CASSLVDRAFF.

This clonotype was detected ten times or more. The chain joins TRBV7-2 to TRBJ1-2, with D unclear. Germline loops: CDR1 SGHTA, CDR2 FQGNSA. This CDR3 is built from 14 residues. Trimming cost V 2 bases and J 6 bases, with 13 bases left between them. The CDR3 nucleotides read TGTGCCAGCAGCTTATTACGGTCACCTAATGGCTACACCTTC. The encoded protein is CASSLLRSPNGYTF.

The CDR3 loop is CSARGDPGANVLTF. The CDR3 DNA sequence: TGCAGTGCTAGAGGGGATCCTGGGGCCAACGTCCTGACTTTC. This rearrangement joins TRBV20-1 to TRBJ2-6; D ambiguous. V shed 1 base and J shed 2 bases, with 6 bases lying between them. This CDR3 contains 14 residues. Germline V gene sequence: CDR1 DFQATT, CDR2 SNEGSKA (reference sequence).

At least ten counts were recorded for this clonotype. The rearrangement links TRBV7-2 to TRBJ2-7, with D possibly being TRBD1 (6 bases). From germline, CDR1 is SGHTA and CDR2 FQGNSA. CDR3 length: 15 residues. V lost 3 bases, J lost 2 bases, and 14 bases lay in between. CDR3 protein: CASSFIVGAAYEQYF. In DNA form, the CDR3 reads TGTGCCAGCAGCTTTATTGTGGGGGCCGCCTACGAGCAGTACTTC.

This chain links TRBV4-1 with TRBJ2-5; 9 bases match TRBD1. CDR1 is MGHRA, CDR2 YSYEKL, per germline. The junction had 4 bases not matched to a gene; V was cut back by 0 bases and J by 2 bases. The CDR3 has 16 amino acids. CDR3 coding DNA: TGCGCCAGCAGCCAAGATGGGACAGGGTTACAAGAGACCCAGTACTTC. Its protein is CASSQDGTGLQETQYF.

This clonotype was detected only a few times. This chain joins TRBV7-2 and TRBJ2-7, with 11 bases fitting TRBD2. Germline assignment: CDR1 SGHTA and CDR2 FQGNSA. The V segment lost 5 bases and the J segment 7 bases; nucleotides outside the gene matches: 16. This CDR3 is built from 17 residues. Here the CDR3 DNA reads TGTGCCAGCAGCCATACCTATACTAGCGGGAGAGGAAGAGAGCAGTACTTC. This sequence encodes CASSHTYTSGRGREQYF.

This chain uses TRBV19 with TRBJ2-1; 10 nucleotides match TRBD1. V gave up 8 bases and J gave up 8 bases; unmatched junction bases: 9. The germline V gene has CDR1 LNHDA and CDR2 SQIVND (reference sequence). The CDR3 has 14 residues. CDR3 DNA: TGTGCCAGTGGCAGACAGGGGGCTAGACATGAGCAGTTCTTC. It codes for CASGRQGARHEQFF.

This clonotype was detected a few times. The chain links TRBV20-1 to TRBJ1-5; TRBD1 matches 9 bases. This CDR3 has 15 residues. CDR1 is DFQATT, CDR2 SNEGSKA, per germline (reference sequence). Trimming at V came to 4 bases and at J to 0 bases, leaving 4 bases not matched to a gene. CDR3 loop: CSATDRGGSNQPQHF. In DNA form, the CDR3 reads TGCAGTGCTACGGACAGGGGTGGTAGCAATCAGCCCCAGCATTTT.

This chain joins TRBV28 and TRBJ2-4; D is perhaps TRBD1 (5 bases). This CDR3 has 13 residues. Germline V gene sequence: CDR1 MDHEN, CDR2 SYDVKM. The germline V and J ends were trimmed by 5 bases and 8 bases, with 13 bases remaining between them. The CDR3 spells CASSHGHLDIQYF. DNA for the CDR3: TGTGCCAGCAGTCACGGACATTTAGACATTCAGTACTTC.

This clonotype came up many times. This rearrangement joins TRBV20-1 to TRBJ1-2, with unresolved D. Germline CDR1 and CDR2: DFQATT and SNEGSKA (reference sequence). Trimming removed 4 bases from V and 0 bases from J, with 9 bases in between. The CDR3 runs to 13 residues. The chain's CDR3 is CSAKPDANYGYTF. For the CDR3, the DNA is TGCAGTGCTAAACCGGATGCTAACTATGGCTACACCTTC.

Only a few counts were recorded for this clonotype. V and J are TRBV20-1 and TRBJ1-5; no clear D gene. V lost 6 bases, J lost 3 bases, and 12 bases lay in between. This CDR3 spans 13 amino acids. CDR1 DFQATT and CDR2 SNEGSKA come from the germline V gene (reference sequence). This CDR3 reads CSADHGPNQPQHF. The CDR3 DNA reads TGCAGTGCAGACCACGGGCCCAATCAGCCCCAGCATTTT.

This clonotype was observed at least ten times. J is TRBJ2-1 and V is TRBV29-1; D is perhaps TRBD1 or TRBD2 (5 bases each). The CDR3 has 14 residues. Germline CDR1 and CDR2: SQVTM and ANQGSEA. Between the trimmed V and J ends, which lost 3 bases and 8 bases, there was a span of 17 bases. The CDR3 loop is CSVDVGRGFYEQFF. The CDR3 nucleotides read TGCAGCGTTGACGTGGGGCGCGGGTTCTATGAGCAGTTCTTC.

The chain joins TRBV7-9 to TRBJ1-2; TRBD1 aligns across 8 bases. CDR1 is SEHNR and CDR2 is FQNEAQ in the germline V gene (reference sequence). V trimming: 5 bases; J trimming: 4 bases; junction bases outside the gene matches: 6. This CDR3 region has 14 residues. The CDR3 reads CASSVTGAAYGYTF. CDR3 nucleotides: TGTGCCAGCAGCGTGACAGGGGCCGCCTATGGCTACACCTTC. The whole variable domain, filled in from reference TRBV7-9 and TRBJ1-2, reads DTGVSQNPRHKITKRGQNVTFRCDPISEHNRLYWYRQTLGQGPEFLTYFQNEAQLEKSRLLSDRFSAERPKGSFSTLEIQRTEQGDSAMYLCASSVTGAAYGYTFGSGTRLTVV.

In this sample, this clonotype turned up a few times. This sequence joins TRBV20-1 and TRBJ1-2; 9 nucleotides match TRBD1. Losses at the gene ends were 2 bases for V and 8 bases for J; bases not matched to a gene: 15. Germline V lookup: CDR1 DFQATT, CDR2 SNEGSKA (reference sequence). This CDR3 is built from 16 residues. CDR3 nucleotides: TGCAGTGCTAGAAGTATGCTAATCGGACAGGGGAGAGGCTACACCTTC. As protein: CSARSMLIGQGRGYTF.

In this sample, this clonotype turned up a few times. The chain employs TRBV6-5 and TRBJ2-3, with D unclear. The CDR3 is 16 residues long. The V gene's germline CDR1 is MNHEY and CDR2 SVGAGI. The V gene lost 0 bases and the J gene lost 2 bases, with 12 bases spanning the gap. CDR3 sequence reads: CASSYSYQRHTDTQYF. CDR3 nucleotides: TGTGCCAGCAGTTACTCCTACCAACGCCACACAGATACGCAGTATTTT.